One and the same sample provided the 16 T cell receptor beta chains below, sequenced in a study of blood T cell repertoires in COVID-19. Clones were sequenced by immunoSEQ multiplex PCR, and TCRdb holds only the in-frame ones, with some missing. The table includes a few hundred thousand clones, more than 70% detected once. Specimen: peripheral blood. The receptors here all came from a woman aged 50 to 60 with acute or convalescent COVID-19.

The chain joins TRBV27 to TRBJ1-4, with 7 bases that match TRBD1. Germline V gene lookup returns CDR1 MNHEY and CDR2 SMNVEV (reference sequence). The CDR3 consists of 15 residues. J lost 8 bases, V lost 5 bases, and 11 bases had no gene match. The CDR3 DNA reads TGTGCCAGCAGTCCCACCGACAGGGTGGGGGAAAAACTGTTTTTT. It encodes CASSPTDRVGEKLFF. The variable domain in full, with the rest retrieved from reference TRBV27 and TRBJ1-4, is EAQVTQNPRYLITVTGKKLTVTCSQNMNHEYMSWYRQDPGLGLRQIYYSMNVEVTDKGDVPEGYKVSRKEKRNFPLILESPSPNQTSLYFCASSPTDRVGEKLFFGSGTQLSVL.

This chain connects TRBV7-3 to TRBJ2-1; perhaps TRBD2 as D (6 bases). The CDR3 runs to 13 residues. The V and J ends lost 3 bases and 7 bases respectively, with 10 bases between them. In germline, CDR1 is SGHTA, CDR2 FQGTGA. The DNA for the CDR3 is TGTGCCAGCAGCTTCACGGAGGGGAATGAGCAGTTCTTC. It codes for CASSFTEGNEQFF.

The J gene is TRBJ1-2, the V gene TRBV25-1; no definite D call. The CDR3 has 11 amino acids. Germline assignment: CDR1 MGHDK and CDR2 SYGVNS. DNA of the CDR3: TGTGCGGTCTTCCGAGGCTATGGCTACACCTTC. Its protein is CAVFRGYGYTF.

V gene TRBV18 combines with J gene TRBJ2-5, with D uncertain. Looked up from germline, CDR1 is KGHSH and CDR2 is LQKENI. The CDR3 runs to 13 residues. The V and J ends lost 0 bases and 5 bases respectively, with 7 bases between them. The CDR3 here is CASSPPMEETQYF. CDR3 in DNA: TGTGCCAGCTCACCACCGATGGAGGAGACCCAGTACTTC.

This chain connects TRBV3-1 (or the pseudogene TRBV3-2) to TRBJ1-3; D perhaps matches TRBD1 (5 bases). This CDR3 is 15 amino acids long. The ends were cut back, 3 bases at V and 0 bases at J, with 9 bases in the middle. The germline V gene has CDR1 LGHDT and CDR2 YNNKEL (reference sequence). The CDR3 loop is CASSQDTISGNTIYF. The CDR3 nucleotides are TGTGCCAGCAGCCAGGACACCATCTCTGGAAACACCATATATTTT.

This sequence joins TRBV13 and TRBJ2-4; D is perhaps TRBD1 (6 bases). The CDR3 covers 17 residues. Trimming left V 5 bases short and J 1 base short, with 18 bases between. Germline assignment: CDR1 PRHDT and CDR2 FYEKMQ (reference sequence). This chain's CDR3 is CASSRGTPSGAKNIQYF. In DNA, the CDR3 is TGTGCCAGCAGCAGAGGGACACCAAGCGGTGCCAAAAACATTCAGTACTTC.

This chain connects TRBV18 to TRBJ2-7; 11 bases agree with TRBD2. V trimming: 3 bases; J trimming: 4 bases; junction bases outside the gene matches: 2. The CDR3 has 14 residues. Germline V gene lookup returns CDR1 KGHSH and CDR2 LQKENI. The CDR3 coding sequence is TGTGCCAGCTCACCGACTAGCGGGATTTACGAGCAGTACTTC. Amino acid sequence: CASSPTSGIYEQYF.

The count of this clone is one. In nucleotides, the CDR3 is TGTGCCAGTGGACCGGGACAGAGGAATCAGCCCCAGCATTTT. Translated, it gives CASGPGQRNQPQHF. The gene calls are TRBV6-5 and TRBJ1-5; 7 positions match TRBD1. The CDR3 contains 14 residues. Germline lookup yields CDR1 MNHEY and CDR2 SVGAGI. V gave up 9 bases and J gave up 4 bases; unmatched junction bases: 9.

J is TRBJ2-3 and V is TRBV18; D possibly corresponds to TRBD2 (5 bases). This CDR3 has 15 amino acids. Trimming stripped 2 bases from V and 2 bases from J, with 11 bases between. Per the germline V gene, CDR1 is KGHSH and CDR2 is LQKENI. This CDR3 reads CASSPSLAPTDTQYF. DNA of the CDR3: TGTGCCAGCTCACCATCCCTAGCCCCCACAGATACGCAGTATTTT.

The chain couples TRBV11-2 to TRBJ2-3; 9 bases match TRBD2. V shed 1 base, J shed 6 bases, and the junction held 2 bases outside the gene matches. Germline CDR1 SGHAT, CDR2 FQNNGV. The CDR3 contains 14 residues. CDR3: CASSLGTSEDTQYF. CDR3 sequence (DNA): TGTGCCAGCAGCTTAGGGACTAGCGAGGATACGCAGTATTTT.

This clone came up a few times. The chain is built from TRBV5-5 and TRBJ1-2, with a tentative D call TRBD1 (5 bases). V gave up 2 bases and J gave up 4 bases, with 12 bases separating them. Germline-derived CDR1 and CDR2 are SGHKS and YYEKEE (reference sequence). The length of the CDR3 is 14 residues. The CDR3 sequence: CASSLNIQVYGYTF. The CDR3 DNA sequence: TGTGCCAGCAGCTTAAACATACAGGTCTATGGCTACACCTTC. The full variable domain, completed using reference TRBV5-5 and TRBJ1-2, is DAGVTQSPTHLIKTRGQQVTLRCSPISGHKSVSWYQQVLGQGPQFIFQYYEKEERGRGNFPDRFSARQFPNYSSELNVNALLLGDSALYLCASSLNIQVYGYTFGSGTRLTVV.

This chain links TRBV10-3 with TRBJ2-5, with 9 nucleotides matching TRBD1. The V segment lost 8 bases and the J segment 5 bases; nucleotides outside the gene matches: 6. Germline CDR1 ENHRY, CDR2 SYGVKD. The CDR3 length is 13 residues. Written as DNA, the CDR3 is TGTGCCATCGGGACAGGGATAGGGGAGACCCAGTACTTC. This sequence encodes CAIGTGIGETQYF.

The V call is TRBV18, the J call TRBJ1-2; 10 nucleotides line up with TRBD1. This CDR3 region has 16 residues. CDR1 and CDR2 (germline): KGHSH, LQKENI. J gave up 3 bases and V 2 bases, and 6 bases lay outside the gene matches. The CDR3 sequence: CASSPIGQGGDYGYTF. The CDR3 nucleotides read TGTGCCAGCTCACCAATCGGACAGGGGGGAGACTATGGCTACACCTTC.

CDR3 residues: CASSPRTVVETQYF. The DNA for the CDR3 is TGTGCCAGCAGCCCGCGGACAGTGGTGGAGACCCAGTACTTC. The chain has TRBV11-2 and TRBJ2-5; a weak D match, TRBD1 (6 bases). Germline V gene sequence: CDR1 SGHAT, CDR2 FQNNGV. The CDR3 spans 14 residues. Trimming took 5 bases from V and 5 from J, leaving 15 bases between them.

J is TRBJ1-6 and V is TRBV10-1; D remains ambiguous. Germline loops: CDR1 WNHNN, CDR2 SYGVQD (reference sequence). Trimming left V 4 bases short and J 4 bases short, with 8 bases between. CDR3 size: 14 residues. The CDR3 bases are TGCGCCAGCAGTGTGAACAGATATAATTCACCCCTCCACTTT. Amino acid sequence: CASSVNRYNSPLHF.

The chain uses TRBV9 and TRBJ2-5, with D possibly matching TRBD2 (6 bases). Trimming took off 0 bases at V and 5 bases at J, with 11 bases between the two ends. This CDR3 spans 14 amino acids. Germline V CDR1 and CDR2: SGDLS, YYNGEE. CDR3 nucleotide sequence: TGTGCCAGCAGCGTAGGACCTGGAGGGGAGACCCAGTACTTC. It yields the protein CASSVGPGGETQYF.